This is a list of T cell receptor beta chains from one sample in a study of B cell selection in AIRE deficiency. Clones were read by immunoSEQ multiplex PCR, and TCRdb kept only the in-frame ones, dropping some. The repertoire has around 14,000 clones, roughly 91% of them found once; the top ten carry about 1%. Sequencing was carried out using Tregs sorted from PBMCs. The source is a human donor with AIRE deficiency. The CDR3 runs from the conserved cysteine through the conserved F or W. A D gene is named only where the DNA matches it firmly. Clone size is given for some rows only: seen once, a few or many times, or a class if the clone is expanded.

v_call: TRBV20-1; clone_size: -; j_call: TRBJ2-7; d_call: -; cdr3_aa: CSASGPRKYF; cdr3_nt: TGCAGTGCTAGCGGACCTAGGAAGTACTTC
v_call: TRBV18; clone_size: -; j_call: TRBJ2-1; d_call: TRBD2; cdr3_aa: CASLSGLAGAEQFF; cdr3_nt: TGTGCCAGCTTATCTGGGCTAGCGGGAGCTGAGCAGTTCTTC
v_call: TRBV25-1; clone_size: -; j_call: TRBJ1-1; d_call: TRBD1; cdr3_aa: CASRATGAEAFF; cdr3_nt: TGTGCCAGCAGGGCTACAGGGGCTGAAGCTTTCTTT
v_call: TRBV5-6; clone_size: -; j_call: TRBJ2-5; d_call: TRBD2; cdr3_aa: CASSARIPAVAGQETQYF; cdr3_nt: TGTGCCAGCAGCGCCCGGATTCCAGCGGTAGCGGGCCAAGAGACCCAGTACTTC
v_call: TRBV19; clone_size: -; j_call: TRBJ2-1; d_call: -; cdr3_aa: CASSTTKRALEQFF; cdr3_nt: TGTGCCAGTAGTACGACAAAAAGGGCCCTTGAGCAGTTCTTC
v_call: TRBV19; clone_size: -; j_call: TRBJ2-2; d_call: TRBD2; cdr3_aa: CASSIVAGADTGELFF; cdr3_nt: TGTGCCAGTAGTATAGTAGCGGGAGCCGACACCGGGGAGCTGTTTTTT
v_call: TRBV28; clone_size: -; j_call: TRBJ2-7; d_call: -; cdr3_aa: CASSFFGGMVYEQYF; cdr3_nt: TGTGCCAGCAGTTTTTTCGGCGGGATGGTCTACGAGCAGTACTTC
v_call: TRBV7-2; clone_size: -; j_call: TRBJ2-2; d_call: -; cdr3_aa: CASSFTRTMNTGELFF; cdr3_nt: TGTGCCAGCAGTTTTACCAGGACGATGAACACCGGGGAGCTGTTTTTT
v_call: TRBV7-2; clone_size: -; j_call: TRBJ1-2; d_call: -; cdr3_aa: CASSLVGRDYGYTF; cdr3_nt: TGTGCCAGCAGCTTAGTCGGCAGGGACTATGGCTACACCTTC
v_call: TRBV12-5; clone_size: -; j_call: TRBJ1-2; d_call: -; cdr3_aa: CASGFATNGGYGYTF; cdr3_nt: TGTGCTAGTGGTTTTGCCACGAACGGCGGCTATGGCTACACCTTC
v_call: TRBV11-2; clone_size: -; j_call: TRBJ1-3; d_call: -; cdr3_aa: CASSFRLLSGNTIYF; cdr3_nt: TGTGCCAGCAGCTTCCGACTGCTCTCTGGAAACACCATATATTTT
v_call: TRBV10-3; clone_size: -; j_call: TRBJ1-1; d_call: TRBD1; cdr3_aa: CAIRADRATEAFF; cdr3_nt: TGTGCCATTAGGGCCGACAGGGCCACTGAAGCTTTCTTT
v_call: TRBV5-1; clone_size: -; j_call: TRBJ2-2; d_call: TRBD1; cdr3_aa: CASSDRVAGELFF; cdr3_nt: TGCGCCAGCAGCGACAGGGTCGCCGGGGAGCTGTTTTTT
v_call: TRBV2; clone_size: -; j_call: TRBJ1-1; d_call: -; cdr3_aa: CASSEVAGITEAFF; cdr3_nt: TGTGCCAGCAGTGAAGTAGCAGGGATTACTGAAGCTTTCTTT
v_call: TRBV5-3; clone_size: -; j_call: TRBJ2-2; d_call: -; cdr3_aa: CARSYLRAGHTGELFF; cdr3_nt: TGTGCCAGAAGCTACCTACGGGCAGGTCACACCGGGGAGCTGTTTTTT
v_call: TRBV4-2; clone_size: -; j_call: TRBJ1-5; d_call: -; cdr3_aa: CASSQDYGSNQPQHF; cdr3_nt: TGTGCCAGCAGCCAAGACTACGGTAGCAATCAGCCCCAGCATTTT
v_call: TRBV5-1; clone_size: -; j_call: TRBJ2-5; d_call: TRBD2; cdr3_aa: CASSLAASGGAPQYF; cdr3_nt: TGCGCCAGCAGCTTGGCGGCTAGCGGGGGAGCCCCCCAGTACTTC
v_call: TRBV29-1; clone_size: -; j_call: TRBJ2-5; d_call: -; cdr3_aa: CSALFGGQETQYF; cdr3_nt: TGCAGCGCCCTTTTCGGTGGACAAGAGACCCAGTACTTC
v_call: TRBV18; clone_size: -; j_call: TRBJ2-3; d_call: TRBD2; cdr3_aa: CASSPLAGGVDTQYF; cdr3_nt: TGTGCCAGCTCACCCCTAGCGGGAGGAGTAGATACGCAGTATTTT
v_call: TRBV28; clone_size: -; j_call: TRBJ1-2; d_call: -; cdr3_aa: CASSFRGYGYTF; cdr3_nt: TGTGCCAGCAGTTTTCGGGGTTATGGCTACACCTTC
v_call: TRBV6-1; clone_size: -; j_call: TRBJ2-7; d_call: TRBD1; cdr3_aa: CASRYRGSSYEQYF; cdr3_nt: TGTGCCAGCAGATACAGGGGGTCCTCCTACGAGCAGTACTTC
v_call: TRBV27; clone_size: -; j_call: TRBJ2-3; d_call: TRBD2; cdr3_aa: CASSSPGRRDTQYF; cdr3_nt: TGTGCCAGCAGTTCGCCCGGGAGGCGAGATACGCAGTATTTT
v_call: TRBV28; clone_size: -; j_call: TRBJ2-5; d_call: -; cdr3_aa: CASSYSLGMAKTQYF; cdr3_nt: TGTGCCAGCAGCTACTCTCTGGGGATGGCGAAGACCCAGTACTTC
v_call: TRBV28; clone_size: -; j_call: TRBJ1-5; d_call: -; cdr3_aa: CASSLWNQPQHF; cdr3_nt: TGTGCCAGCAGTTTATGGAATCAGCCCCAGCATTTT
v_call: TRBV28; clone_size: -; j_call: TRBJ1-2; d_call: -; cdr3_aa: CASGRGFTF; cdr3_nt: TGTGCCAGCGGAAGGGGATTCACCTTC
v_call: TRBV4-2; clone_size: -; j_call: TRBJ2-1; d_call: -; cdr3_aa: CASRPAVGGTYNEQFF; cdr3_nt: TGTGCCAGCAGACCCGCCGTAGGGGGGACCTACAATGAGCAGTTCTTC
v_call: TRBV7-2; clone_size: -; j_call: TRBJ2-7; d_call: -; cdr3_aa: CASSADRLSYEQYF; cdr3_nt: TGTGCCAGCAGCGCCGACCGGCTCTCCTACGAGCAGTACTTC
v_call: TRBV6-1; clone_size: -; j_call: TRBJ1-1; d_call: -; cdr3_aa: CASSEAGRTEAFF; cdr3_nt: TGTGCCAGCAGTGAAGCAGGGCGGACTGAAGCTTTCTTT
v_call: TRBV29-1; clone_size: -; j_call: TRBJ2-1; d_call: -; cdr3_aa: CSVDWENNEQFF; cdr3_nt: TGCAGCGTTGACTGGGAGAACAATGAGCAGTTCTTC
v_call: TRBV7-2; clone_size: -; j_call: TRBJ1-5; d_call: -; cdr3_aa: CASSLVGNPNQPQHF; cdr3_nt: TGTGCCAGCAGCTTAGTTGGGAACCCGAATCAGCCCCAGCATTTT
v_call: TRBV28; clone_size: -; j_call: TRBJ1-4; d_call: -; cdr3_aa: CASSFGPQGKLFF; cdr3_nt: TGTGCCAGCAGTTTCGGCCCGCAGGGGAAACTGTTTTTT
v_call: TRBV29-1; clone_size: -; j_call: TRBJ2-1; d_call: TRBD2; cdr3_aa: CSVERSSGGYNEQFF; cdr3_nt: TGCAGCGTTGAAAGGTCTAGCGGGGGCTACAATGAGCAGTTCTTC
v_call: TRBV5-5; clone_size: once; j_call: TRBJ2-7; d_call: -; cdr3_aa: CASSLWGPIGQYF; cdr3_nt: TGTGCCAGCAGCTTGTGGGGCCCGATCGGGCAGTACTTC
v_call: TRBV18; clone_size: -; j_call: TRBJ2-1; d_call: -; cdr3_aa: CASSPLTSGRNNEQFF; cdr3_nt: TGTGCCAGCTCACCACTTACCAGCGGGCGTAACAATGAGCAGTTCTTC
v_call: TRBV7-2; clone_size: -; j_call: TRBJ1-1; d_call: -; cdr3_aa: CASSLEVRSRAQAFF; cdr3_nt: TGTGCCAGCAGCTTAGAGGTGCGGTCCCGCGCCCAAGCTTTCTTT
v_call: TRBV28; clone_size: -; j_call: TRBJ1-2; d_call: -; cdr3_aa: CASSLDPGHGYTF; cdr3_nt: TGTGCCAGCAGTTTAGATCCGGGGCATGGCTACACCTTC
v_call: TRBV19; clone_size: -; j_call: TRBJ1-2; d_call: -; cdr3_aa: CASSISTGNYGYTF; cdr3_nt: TGTGCCAGTAGTATATCGACAGGAAACTATGGCTACACCTTC
v_call: TRBV11-2; clone_size: -; j_call: TRBJ2-7; d_call: -; cdr3_aa: CASSLDSYEQYF; cdr3_nt: TGTGCCAGCAGCTTGGACAGCTACGAGCAGTACTTC
v_call: TRBV21-1; clone_size: -; j_call: TRBJ2-1; d_call: -; cdr3_aa: CASSKVRLEANEQFF; cdr3_nt: TGTGCCAGCAGCAAGGTTCGCCTAGAAGCCAATGAGCAGTTCTTC
v_call: TRBV5-6; clone_size: -; j_call: TRBJ2-5; d_call: TRBD1; cdr3_aa: CASSLAPGGRETQYF; cdr3_nt: TGTGCCAGCAGCTTGGCCCCAGGGGGCAGAGAGACCCAGTACTTC
v_call: TRBV19; clone_size: -; j_call: TRBJ2-1; d_call: TRBD1; cdr3_aa: CASSLGGQGAAGEQFF; cdr3_nt: TGTGCCAGTAGTCTCGGAGGACAGGGGGCGGCTGGTGAGCAGTTCTTC
v_call: TRBV5-6; clone_size: -; j_call: TRBJ1-2; d_call: TRBD1; cdr3_aa: CASSLNRDRQSTF; cdr3_nt: TGTGCCAGCAGCTTGAACCGGGACAGACAATCCACCTTC
v_call: TRBV5-4; clone_size: -; j_call: TRBJ1-1; d_call: TRBD1; cdr3_aa: CASSQGGQMNTEAFF; cdr3_nt: TGTGCCAGCAGCCAGGGGGGACAGATGAACACTGAAGCTTTCTTT
v_call: TRBV9; clone_size: -; j_call: TRBJ2-4; d_call: -; cdr3_aa: CASSGDAKGNIQYF; cdr3_nt: TGTGCCAGCAGCGGGGACGCTAAGGGAAACATTCAGTACTTC
v_call: TRBV11-2; clone_size: -; j_call: TRBJ2-1; d_call: -; cdr3_aa: CASSRDFPSYNEQFF; cdr3_nt: TGTGCCAGCAGTCGGGACTTTCCTTCCTACAATGAGCAGTTCTTC
v_call: TRBV28; clone_size: -; j_call: TRBJ2-4; d_call: -; cdr3_aa: CASSSTGVGIQYF; cdr3_nt: TGTGCCAGCAGTTCGACAGGCGTGGGCATTCAGTACTTC
v_call: TRBV9; clone_size: -; j_call: TRBJ1-3; d_call: -; cdr3_aa: CASSVGSGGGGNTIYF; cdr3_nt: TGTGCCAGCAGCGTAGGATCAGGAGGAGGTGGAAACACCATATATTTT
v_call: TRBV5-4; clone_size: -; j_call: TRBJ1-1; d_call: TRBD1; cdr3_aa: CASRFQGEREAFF; cdr3_nt: TGTGCCAGCAGGTTCCAGGGGGAGCGTGAAGCTTTCTTT
v_call: TRBV6-5; clone_size: -; j_call: TRBJ2-1; d_call: -; cdr3_aa: CASSPDWASYNEQFF; cdr3_nt: TGTGCCAGCAGCCCCGACTGGGCCTCCTACAATGAGCAGTTCTTC
v_call: TRBV30; clone_size: -; j_call: TRBJ2-7; d_call: -; cdr3_aa: CAWSVGGAAYEQYF; cdr3_nt: TGTGCCTGGAGTGTAGGCGGGGCCGCGTACGAGCAGTACTTC